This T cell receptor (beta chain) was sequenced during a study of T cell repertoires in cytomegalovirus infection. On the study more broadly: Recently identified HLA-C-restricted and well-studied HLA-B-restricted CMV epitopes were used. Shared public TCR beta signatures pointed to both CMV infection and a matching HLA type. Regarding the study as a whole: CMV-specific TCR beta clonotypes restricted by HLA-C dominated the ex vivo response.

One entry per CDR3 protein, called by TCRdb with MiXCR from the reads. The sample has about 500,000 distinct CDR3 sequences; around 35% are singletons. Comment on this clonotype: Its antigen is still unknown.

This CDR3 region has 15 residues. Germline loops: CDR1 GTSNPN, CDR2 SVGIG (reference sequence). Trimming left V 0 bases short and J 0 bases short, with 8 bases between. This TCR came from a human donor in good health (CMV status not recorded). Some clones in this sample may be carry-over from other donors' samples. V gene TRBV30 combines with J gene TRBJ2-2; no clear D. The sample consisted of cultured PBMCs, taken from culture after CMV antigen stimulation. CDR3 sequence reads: CAWSVLGTNTGELFF. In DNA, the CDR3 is TGTGCCTGGAGTGTACTGGGCACGAACACCGGGGAGCTGTTTTTT.